A single sample gave rise to the 5 T cell receptor beta chains below, sequenced in a study of glioma-infiltrating T cells. The iRepertoire nested amplicon-rescue multiplex PCR amplified TCR alpha and beta CDR3s from RNA. TCRdb reanalysed the multiplex PCR reads using MiXCR and keeps one entry per CDR3 protein. The sample holds about 130,000 distinct CDR3 sequences, more than 20% seen once. Input material: glioma tissue, nonneoplastic brain tissue, or PBMCs (not recorded which). The origin of the receptors is a human donor with low-grade glioma or glioblastoma, undergoing nonglioma brain surgery, or in good health (not recorded which).

As to this clonotype: This may come from a read error, since a much larger clone is one base off. The V call is TRBV19, the J call TRBJ1-1; D remains ambiguous. The CDR3 is made up of 17 amino acids. Trimming took 7 bases from V and 4 from J, leaving 25 bases between them. Germline V lookup: CDR1 LNHDA, CDR2 SQIVND (reference sequence). CDR3 sequence: CASTLWNSWTRSTEAFF. The CDR3 bases are TGTGCCAGTACCCTATGGAACTCCTGGACCCGCTCCACTGAAGCTTTCTTT.

This clonotype was counted at least ten times. This chain uses TRBV27 with TRBJ2-7; the D gene is possibly TRBD2 (7 bases). Trimming stripped 9 bases from V and 4 bases from J, with 16 bases between. This CDR3 is built from 13 residues. CDR1 is MNHEY and CDR2 is SMNVEV in the germline V gene (reference sequence). CDR3 nucleotide sequence: TGTGCCAGACCACGGGGGGCGAAGTACGAGCAGTACTTC. This codes for CARPRGAKYEQYF.

This clonotype occurred many times. This sequence joins TRBV7-7 and TRBJ2-5; 12 nucleotides line up with TRBD2. From germline, CDR1 is SSHAT and CDR2 FNYEAQ (reference sequence). V lost 6 bases and J lost 9; bases outside the gene matches: 11. The CDR3 spans 15 residues. The CDR3 DNA sequence: TGTGCCAGCAGTCCACTAGCGGGAGGCAGTGGGGCCCAGTACTTC. Translation gives CASSPLAGGSGAQYF.

In regard to this clonotype: At one of its ends the junction is not consistent with the germline gene, which may arise from a read error. The chain carries TRBV29-1 and TRBJ2-3; TRBD1 aligns across 7 bases. CDR3 size: 17 residues. Germline V CDR1 and CDR2: SQVTM, ANQGSEA. CDR3 sequence (DNA): TGCAGCGTTATAGGACAGGCACAACTATCTCGGACAGATAGGCAGTATTTT. It codes for CSVIGQAQLSRTDRQYF.

The gene calls are TRBV19 and TRBJ1-2, with D tentatively TRBD1 (5 bases). The CDR3 is 13 amino acids. With 5 bases removed from V and 4 bases from J, the gap between germline ends came to 11 bases. Germline V CDR1 and CDR2: LNHDA, SQIVND (reference sequence). The CDR3 protein is CASSSGPGYGYTF. CDR3 DNA sequence: TGTGCCAGTAGTTCGGGACCGGGCTATGGCTACACCTTC.